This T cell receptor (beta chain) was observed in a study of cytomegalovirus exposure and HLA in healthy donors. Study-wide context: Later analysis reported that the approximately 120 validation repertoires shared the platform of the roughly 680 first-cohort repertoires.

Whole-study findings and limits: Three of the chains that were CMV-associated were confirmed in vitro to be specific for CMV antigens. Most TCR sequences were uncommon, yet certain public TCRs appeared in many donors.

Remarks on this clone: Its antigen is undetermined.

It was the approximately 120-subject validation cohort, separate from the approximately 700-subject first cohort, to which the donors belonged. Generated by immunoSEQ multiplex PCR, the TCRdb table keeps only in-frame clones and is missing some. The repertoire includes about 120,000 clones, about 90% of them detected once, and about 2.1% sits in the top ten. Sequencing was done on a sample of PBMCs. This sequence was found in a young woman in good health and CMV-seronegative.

In nucleotides, the CDR3 is TGTGCCAGCAGCCCCGACATTGGCTCCTACAATGAGCAGTTCTTC. Its protein is CASSPDIGSYNEQFF. The rearrangement uses TRBV7-3 and TRBJ2-1; D is undetermined. Germline V lookup: CDR1 SGHTA, CDR2 FQGTGA. This CDR3 is built from 15 residues. Trimming took off 5 bases at V and 0 bases at J, with 11 bases between the two ends.